This T cell receptor beta chain was sequenced during a study of identical twins. General study results and limits: The study reached conclusions through statistical analysis that was cross-sectional, not following the same donors. Beta clonotypes that were abundant in cord blood contained fewer insertions, a pattern absent from memory repertoires. The authors noted that invariant MAIT and iNKT cells could partly confound zero-insertion analyses.

About this clonotype: The target antigen is unknown.

V gave up 5 bases and J gave up 3 bases, with 16 bases separating them. The CDR3 is 16 residues long. TCRdb ran MiXCR on the 5' RACE reads and lists one entry per CDR3 protein. The repertoire holds about 490,000 distinct CDR3 sequences, with roughly 15% as singletons. The data also belong to a second study, concerning yellow fever vaccine responses in identical twins.

This chain connects TRBV12-3 or TRBV12-4 to TRBJ2-2; D unresolved. The specimen was CD4+ T cells sorted from blood. The TCR sequence derives from a woman aged 18-29 years in good health. The CDR3 nucleotides are TGTGCCAGCAGTCCTCCGAGCAGGATTTACACCGGGGAGCTGTTTTTT. As protein: CASSPPSRIYTGELFF.